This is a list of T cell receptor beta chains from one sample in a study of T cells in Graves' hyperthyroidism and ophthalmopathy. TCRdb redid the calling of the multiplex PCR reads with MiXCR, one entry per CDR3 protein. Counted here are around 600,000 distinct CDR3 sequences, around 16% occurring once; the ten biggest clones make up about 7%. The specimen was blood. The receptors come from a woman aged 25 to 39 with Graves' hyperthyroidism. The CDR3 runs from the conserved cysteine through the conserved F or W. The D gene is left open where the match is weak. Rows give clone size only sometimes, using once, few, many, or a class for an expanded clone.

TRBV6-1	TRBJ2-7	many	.	CASSYLVGPTYEQYF	TGTGCCAGCAGTTACCTCGTCGGGCCTACCTACGAGCAGTACTTC
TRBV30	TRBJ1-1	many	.	CASHQGGLTEAFF	TGTGCCTCGCACCAGGGAGGACTGACTGAAGCTTTCTTT
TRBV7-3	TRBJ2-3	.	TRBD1	CASSLSLGGTGPTDTQYF	TGTGCCAGCAGCTTAAGCTTGGGAGGGACAGGGCCCACAGATACGCAGTATTTT
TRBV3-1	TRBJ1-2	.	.	CASSQAGQIYGYTF	TGTGCCAGCAGCCAAGCGGGACAAATCTATGGCTACACCTTC
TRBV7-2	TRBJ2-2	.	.	CASSLLFTGELFF	TGTGCCAGCAGCTTACTGTTTACCGGGGAGCTGTTTTTT
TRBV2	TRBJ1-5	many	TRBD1	CASSEAVFGTGDQPQHF	TGTGCCAGCAGTGAAGCGGTTTTCGGGACAGGAGATCAGCCCCAGCATTTT
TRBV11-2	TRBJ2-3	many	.	CASSEDGARTDTQYF	TGTGCCAGCAGCGAAGACGGCGCCCGCACAGATACGCAGTATTTT
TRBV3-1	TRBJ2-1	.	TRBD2	CASSLSGRASYNEQFF	TGTGCCAGCAGCCTAAGCGGGAGGGCCTCCTACAATGAGCAGTTCTTC
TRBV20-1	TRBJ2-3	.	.	CSASGPWSTDTQYF	TGCAGTGCTAGTGGCCCGTGGAGCACAGATACGCAGTATTTT
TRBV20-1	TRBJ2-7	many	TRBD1	CSAQGGPSSYEQYF	TGCAGTGCTCAAGGGGGCCCGAGCTCCTACGAGCAGTACTTC
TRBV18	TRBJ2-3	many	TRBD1	CASSHRTGLTDTQYF	TGTGCCAGCTCACACAGGACAGGTCTGACAGATACGCAGTATTTT
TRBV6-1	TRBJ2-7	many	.	CASSSPTGPSYEQYF	TGTGCCAGCAGTTCTCCGACCGGCCCTTCCTACGAGCAGTACTTC
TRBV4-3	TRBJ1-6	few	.	CASSQEGLGSPLHF	TGCGCCAGCAGCCAAGAGGGACTGGGATCACCCCTCCACTTT
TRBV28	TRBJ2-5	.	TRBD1	CASSTNFPGQGVWVETQYF	TGTGCCAGCAGTACAAACTTCCCCGGGCAGGGGGTATGGGTAGAGACCCAGTACTTC
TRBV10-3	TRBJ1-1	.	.	CAIRLQGPTDTEAFF	TGTGCCATCAGACTACAGGGCCCGACGGACACTGAAGCTTTCTTT
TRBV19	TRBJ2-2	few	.	CASRMTGELFF	TGTGCCAGTAGAATGACCGGGGAGCTGTTTTTT
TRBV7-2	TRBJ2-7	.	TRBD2	CASSLEASGAYDEQYF	TGTGCCAGCAGCTTGGAGGCTAGCGGGGCTTACGACGAGCAGTACTTC
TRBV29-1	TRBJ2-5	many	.	CSPYPLGSQETQYF	TGCAGCCCATACCCTCTCGGGAGTCAAGAGACCCAGTACTTC